This TCR beta chain was sequenced in a study of cytomegalovirus exposure and HLA in healthy donors (dated by TCRdb to between 2016 and 2019). The study in broad terms: An earlier analysis of 587 of the donors reported 250 to 350 Gb of sequence data and some 100 million unique TCR beta sequences from about 179 million T cells. An early release that covered around 590 HLA-typed donors contained around 300 gigabases of sequencing data and tens of millions of unique TCR sequences. Of the 398 genotyped donors, roughly 76% were placed in the genetic ancestry cluster associated with self-reported Caucasian donors. The study aimed to test whether signatures of past pathogen exposure could be identified by cataloging public T cell receptors. The T cell repertoires of 666 subjects were profiled by immunosequencing and related to cytomegalovirus serostatus. A separate validation cohort of about 110 different subjects was used in addition to the 666-subject first cohort. To predict cytomegalovirus infection status, the study combined high-throughput TCR immunosequencing, statistical association of individual TCRs with disease status, and machine learning. To study patterns of TCR occurrence, a later analysis re-analyzed previously published TCR beta repertoires from 666 donors and added high-resolution HLA genotyping. Rather than drawing on any new phenotypic data, the later analysis identified candidate immune exposures from TCR beta sequences and the way those sequences occurred across donors. To decide whether each TCR beta V gene segment behaved as functional or pseudogenic, an earlier analysis of nearly 600 of the donors relied on high-throughput TCR beta sequencing. Alongside the repertoire data, information on donor age, sex, ethnicity and CMV serostatus was compiled. A later genetic analysis took genome-wide SNP genotypes for about 65% of the 666 donors and used that subset as a discovery cohort. All discovery cohort repertoires had been generated using a single sequencing platform. HLA typing included class I and class II loci at four-digit resolution. The number of typed donors differed by locus: about 629-640 for A, B, C, DRB1 and DQB1; approximately 520 for DQA1; around 610 for DPA1; and some 470 for DPB1. Five DR-DQ haplotypes were treated as single units for association and clustering because of strong linkage in the cohort. Among several hundred genotyped donors of the cohort, an average of about 240,000 unique TCR beta nucleotide sequences was sequenced per donor, of which roughly 18% were non-productive.

In total, 630 or so healthy bone marrow donors made up the cohort. At the time of sampling, every cohort member was nominally healthy, though immune exposures that went unrecorded were likely present. The donor was CMV seropositive and belonged to the group of some 290 seropositive cohort members. Each donor provided a peripheral blood sample, and peripheral blood mononuclear cells were used for TCR beta sequencing. Genomic DNA was extracted from the blood cell samples with the Qiagen DNeasy Blood Extraction Kit. The library was obtained by the immunoSEQ multiplex PCR assay. For the multiplex PCR, a mixture combining 60 forward primers for TCR Vbeta segments and 13 reverse primers for TCR Jbeta segments was used. The CDR3 region of rearranged TCR beta genes was amplified from genomic DNA with a multiplex PCR assay. On the Illumina HiSeq System, the amplified TCR beta libraries were sequenced as 87-base-pair reads. As for the original processing: Across the roughly 600 repertoires, a later analysis counted tens of millions of unique TCR beta chains, 8.5 million to 12 million of which were shared by at least two donors. To remove PCR and sequencing errors, raw reads were error-corrected and collapsed into unique sequences using a nearest-neighbor algorithm that merged closely related sequences. CDR3 sequences were aligned to IMGT reference sequences to assign V, D and J gene segments. For a sequence to be retained, at least a six-nucleotide match to both a V gene segment and a J gene segment was required. A rearrangement counted as productive if the CDR3 had no stop codons and remained in frame with V and J, and every other rearrangement counted as non-productive. CDR3 was defined according to IMGT convention as the region running from the second conserved V-encoded cysteine to the conserved J-encoded phenylalanine. In an earlier analysis of more than 550 of the donors, sequences lacking an unambiguous match to a single V gene segment were excluded. An earlier analysis of fewer than 750 of the donors called V segments functional above 56.7% productive rearrangements and segregating when the between-donor standard deviation exceeded 5%. To diagnose cytomegalovirus status from the catalog of TCR beta chain sequences, a statistical classification framework was built. V and J gene assignment, in a later analysis, came from comparing TCR nucleotide sequences with IMGT/GENE-DB human TR gene sequences. The TCRdist pipeline was used in a later analysis to assign CDR3 sequences and most-parsimonious VDJ recombination scenarios. In a later analysis, each TCR beta chain was defined by its CDR3 amino acid sequence together with its V-gene family, and reads lacking a unique V-gene family were excluded. In a later analysis, some 600 highly shared, low-generation-probability nucleotide sequences were removed to address suspected cross-contamination and a sequencing artifact. For each public chain, a later analysis derived a clonal expansion index from normalized ranks of inferred template counts within each repertoire. In a later analysis, generation probabilities were computed using a VDJ recombination model fitted to out-of-frame rearrangements, and the results were checked against IGoR. Hypergeometric tests were used in a later analysis to score TCR-TCR, TCR-HLA and TCR-CMV co-occurrence, with a repertoire-size bias correction applied to the TCR pairs. False discovery rates were estimated in a later analysis by permuting HLA or CMV assignments 20 times. In a later analysis, co-occurring TCRs were grouped using DBSCAN, with TCRdist sequence similarity added in when clustering inside HLA-allele-positive subsets. Repertoires with fewer than 30,000 or more than 120,000 public chains, plus five repertoires with anomalous nucleotide sharing, were excluded from co-occurrence clustering. TCRdb took over this immuneACCESS table, retaining in-frame rearrangements with V and J assigned. Such tables are incomplete; in checked studies, under half of the missing clones stem from an unresolved V gene, and the remainder is unexplained. The D gene and trimming were derived from the DNA, and the V and J assignments and clone size from that table. Within this sample are 100,000 or so clones, with around three quarters of them counted one time only. Of the sample, under 7% is held by the ten largest clones.

In regard to this clone: Its antigen remains undetermined. Base qualities were left out, and no much larger clone turns up one base away.

Paper-wide results and their limitations: The study gave a list of 150 to 200 TCR beta chains associated with cytomegalovirus. A later analysis found that most CMV-associated TCR beta chains appeared HLA-restricted, with HLA associations seemingly driven largely by CMV exposure. In vitro tests confirmed that a few of the cytomegalovirus-associated TCR beta chains recognize cytomegalovirus antigens. The cohort was sequenced for TCR beta chains only, and without alpha or paired-chain data the features that could be detected were limited. The sequencing pipeline was judged likely to have produced a cluster of highly shared sequence variants as a technical artifact. Because the 87-base-pair reads could not distinguish some IMGT-functional V segments, including TRBV6-2 and TRBV6-3, those segments were excluded. Because some donors lacked HLA typing at each locus, the association tests relied only on the typed subset. A later analysis reported that several top co-occurrence clusters appeared linked to parvovirus B19, influenza, CMV and Epstein-Barr virus. A later analysis associated roughly 17,000 TCR beta sequences with specific HLA alleles at a false discovery rate of 0.05. Compared with equally common non-associated chains, HLA-associated TCR beta chains in a later analysis were more clonally expanded and had lower generation probabilities. In an earlier analysis of 587 of the donors, most TCR beta V segments appeared in productive rearrangements about 90% or about 30% of the time, broadly matching IMGT annotations. A further reported finding was that TCR beta sequences accurately predicted the HLA-A and HLA-B alleles for most subjects in the first cohort. Compared with the roughly 670-donor mean, donors in an Asian-associated ancestry cluster had fewer N-insertions in productive TCRs, according to a later genetic analysis. The classifier was reported to diagnose cytomegalovirus status with high specificity and sensitivity in both the original and validation cohorts. Linkage disequilibrium might explain the correlated functional status among segregating V segments, but an unknown experimental factor could not be excluded. A later genetic analysis associated a missense DCLRE1C variant with V-gene and J-gene trimming of TCR beta chains, and an independent cohort replicated the association. Because counts were too low, seventeen rarely observed V segments, including chromosome 9 orphons, were left out of the earlier analysis of 587 of the donors. Sequencing depth was assumed to be roughly uniform across donors in the presence/absence analyses, though that assumption may not hold. According to the authors, the approach could potentially be generalized to other disease states and immunological phenotypes. Most TCR sequences were seen in very few donors, while some public TCRs were found in many individuals. When HLA alleles, especially DR and DQ, strongly co-occurred, TCR associations were difficult to assign to individual alleles. A later analysis found that TCR association rates varied across HLA loci, with DRB1 alleles showing the most associated TCRs and HLA-C alleles the fewest. For the cohort, immune exposure information was limited to CMV serostatus.

According to the germline V gene, CDR1 reads MNHNS and CDR2 reads SASEGT. Germline trimming: 7 bases from V, 4 bases from J; junction bases outside gene matches: 8. The CDR3, cysteine through valine, is 14 amino acids long. The only DNA kept is the CDR3, 42 bases in frame from the first base. The specimen was PBMCs. The chain employs TRBV6-1 and TRBJ2-7, with TRBD1 matching 9 junction bases. The clonotype originates from a man younger than 40 in good health and CMV-seropositive. The base sequence is TGTGCCAGCAAACCGGGACAGGGTAATTACGAGCAGTACGTC. It encodes CASKPGQGNYEQYV.